In this sample, the clone carrying this TCR beta chain turned up a few times. The sample is drawn from a study of T-cell memory formation after mild COVID-19. TCRdb re-called the 5' RACE reads with MiXCR, one entry per CDR3 protein. This table has about 270,000 distinct CDR3 sequences, under 20% appearing once. Sequences were obtained from PBMCs or a T cell subset sorted from them (not recorded which). The receptor was isolated from a man aged 18 to 30 who had mild COVID-19 (a few samples of this study predate the infection). Cell type and time point are not known.

The CDR3 coding sequence is TGTGCCAGCAGCCAAGAGGTTTCAAACTATGGCTACACCTTC. Translated, it gives CASSQEVSNYGYTF. The gene calls are TRBV3-1 and TRBJ1-2; D gene unclear. CDR3 length: 14 amino acids. V was cut by 0 bases and J by 2 bases, with 7 bases left in between. In germline, CDR1 is LGHDT, CDR2 YNNKEL (reference sequence).